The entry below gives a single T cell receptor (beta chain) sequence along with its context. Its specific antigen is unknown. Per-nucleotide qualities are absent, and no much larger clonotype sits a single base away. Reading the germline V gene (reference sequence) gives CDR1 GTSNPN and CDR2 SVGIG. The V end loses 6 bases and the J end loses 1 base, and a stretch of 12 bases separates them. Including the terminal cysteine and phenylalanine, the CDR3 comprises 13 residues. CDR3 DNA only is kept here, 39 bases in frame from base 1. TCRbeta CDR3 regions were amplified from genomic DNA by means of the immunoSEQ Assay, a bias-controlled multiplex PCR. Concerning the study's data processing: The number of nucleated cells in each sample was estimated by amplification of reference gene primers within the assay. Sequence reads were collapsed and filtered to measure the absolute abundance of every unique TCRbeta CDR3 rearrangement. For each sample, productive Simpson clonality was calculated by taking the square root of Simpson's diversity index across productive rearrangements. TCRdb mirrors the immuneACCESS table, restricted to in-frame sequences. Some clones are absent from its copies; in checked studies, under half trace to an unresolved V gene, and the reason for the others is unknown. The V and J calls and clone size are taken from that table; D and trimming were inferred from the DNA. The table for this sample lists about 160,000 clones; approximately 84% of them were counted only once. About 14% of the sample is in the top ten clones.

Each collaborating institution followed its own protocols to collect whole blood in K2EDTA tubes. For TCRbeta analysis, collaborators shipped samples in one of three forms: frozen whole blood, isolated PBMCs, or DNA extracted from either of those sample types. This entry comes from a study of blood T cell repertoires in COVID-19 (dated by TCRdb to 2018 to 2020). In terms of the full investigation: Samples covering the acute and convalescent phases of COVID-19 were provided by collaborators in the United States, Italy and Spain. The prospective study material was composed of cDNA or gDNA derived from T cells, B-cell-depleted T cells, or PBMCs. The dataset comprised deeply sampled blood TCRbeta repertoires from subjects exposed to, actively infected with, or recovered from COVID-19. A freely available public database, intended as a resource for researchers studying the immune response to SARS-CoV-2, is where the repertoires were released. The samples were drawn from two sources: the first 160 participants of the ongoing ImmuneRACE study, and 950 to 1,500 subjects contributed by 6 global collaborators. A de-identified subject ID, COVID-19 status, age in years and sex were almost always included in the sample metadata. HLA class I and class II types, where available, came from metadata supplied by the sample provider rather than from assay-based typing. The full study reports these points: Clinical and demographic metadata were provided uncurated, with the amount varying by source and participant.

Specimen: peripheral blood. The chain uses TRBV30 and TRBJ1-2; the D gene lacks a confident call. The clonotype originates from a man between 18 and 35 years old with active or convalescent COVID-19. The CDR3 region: CACVSFNNYGYTF. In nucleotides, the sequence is TGTGCCTGCGTGAGCTTCAATAACTATGGCTACACCTTC.